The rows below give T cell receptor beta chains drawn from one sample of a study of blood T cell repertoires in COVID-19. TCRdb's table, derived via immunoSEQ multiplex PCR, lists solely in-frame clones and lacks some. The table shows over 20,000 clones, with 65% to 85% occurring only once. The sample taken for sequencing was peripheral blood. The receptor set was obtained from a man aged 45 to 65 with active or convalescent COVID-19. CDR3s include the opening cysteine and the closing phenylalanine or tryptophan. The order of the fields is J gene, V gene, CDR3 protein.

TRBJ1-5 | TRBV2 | CASSEGTGQPQHF
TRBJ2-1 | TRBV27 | CASSITGGPIEQFF
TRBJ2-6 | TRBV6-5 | CASSFRQGGANVLTF
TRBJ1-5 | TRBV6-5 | CASSYGTGGQPQHF
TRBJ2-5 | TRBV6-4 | CASSDFDRGTQYF
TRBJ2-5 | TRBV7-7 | CASSLESAVQETQYF
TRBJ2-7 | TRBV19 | CASSIVGPGEQYF
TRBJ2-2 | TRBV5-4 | CASSSEGQGTTGELFF
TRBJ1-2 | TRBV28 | CASSSSEEGYGYTF
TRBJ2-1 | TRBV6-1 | CASSEVAGGLWHEQFF
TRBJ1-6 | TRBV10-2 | CASSEVGGAFSPLHF
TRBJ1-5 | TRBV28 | CASSLITAQPQHF
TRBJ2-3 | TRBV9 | CASSPSGTGAADTQYF
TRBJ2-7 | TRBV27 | CASSLGFGQSSYEQYF
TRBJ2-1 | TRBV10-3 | CAISESNSGGYNEQFF
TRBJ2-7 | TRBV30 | CAWSTTRSYEQYF
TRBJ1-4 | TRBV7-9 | CASSPGQSNEKLFF
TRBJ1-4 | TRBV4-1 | CASSQVAPFTGSNEKLFF
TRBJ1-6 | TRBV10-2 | CASKEWVGNSPLHF
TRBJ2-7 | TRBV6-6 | CASSYGYSGYEQYF
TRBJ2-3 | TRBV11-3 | CASSYGGTHTDTQYF
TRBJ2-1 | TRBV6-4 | CASSDSTGGNNEQFF
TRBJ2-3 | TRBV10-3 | CAISGEPGQGARASTDTQYF
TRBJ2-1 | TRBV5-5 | CASSLVSSYNEQFF
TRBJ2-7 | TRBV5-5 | CASSLDTGRSYEQYF
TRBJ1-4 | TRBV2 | CASSEGQKLFF
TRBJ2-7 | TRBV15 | CATSRDLGGLDEQYF
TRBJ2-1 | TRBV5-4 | CASSIGAASYNEQFF
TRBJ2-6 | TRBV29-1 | CSVAPLGQPGSGANVLTF